This entry features one TCR beta chain sequence. Per the original data handling: Nucleated cell counts were estimated from reference gene primer amplification. Sequencing was performed with immunoSEQ multiplex PCR; in TCRdb, only in-frame clones are kept and a portion is missing. V and J calls and clone size follow that table, whereas D and trimming were derived from the DNA. The sample carries tens of thousands of clones, about 94% recorded once. The V gene end was trimmed by 7 bases and the J gene end by 6 bases; junction bases not matched to a gene: 13. The CDR3 extends over 15 amino acids. Germline loops: CDR1 MNHEY, CDR2 SVGAGI. These data originate in a study of blood T cell repertoires in COVID-19. Study details: Collection of acute and convalescent COVID-19 samples took place in the United States, Italy and Spain. In each case, the material was cDNA or gDNA derived from T cells, B-cell-depleted T cells, or PBMCs.

The chain is built from TRBV6-5 and TRBJ1-2; 8 bases map to TRBD1. The TCR was taken from a human donor in a cohort sampled during active COVID-19. Input material: peripheral blood. CDR3 sequence reads: CASIDSLARGHGYTF. CDR3 DNA: TGTGCCAGCATTGACTCCTTGGCCAGGGGGCATGGCTACACCTTC.